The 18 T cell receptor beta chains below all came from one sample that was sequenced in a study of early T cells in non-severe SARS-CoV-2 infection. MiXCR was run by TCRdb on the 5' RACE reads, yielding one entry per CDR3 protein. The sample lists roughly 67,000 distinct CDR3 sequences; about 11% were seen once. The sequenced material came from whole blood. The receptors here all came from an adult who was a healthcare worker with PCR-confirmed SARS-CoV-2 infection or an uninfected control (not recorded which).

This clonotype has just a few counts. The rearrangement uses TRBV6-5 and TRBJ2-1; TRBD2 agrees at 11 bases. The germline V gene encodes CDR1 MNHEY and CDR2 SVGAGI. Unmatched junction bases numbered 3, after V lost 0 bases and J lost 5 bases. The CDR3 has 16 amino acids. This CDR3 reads CASSYSTSGANNEQFF. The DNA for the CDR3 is TGTGCCAGCAGTTACTCGACTAGCGGGGCTAACAATGAGCAGTTCTTC.

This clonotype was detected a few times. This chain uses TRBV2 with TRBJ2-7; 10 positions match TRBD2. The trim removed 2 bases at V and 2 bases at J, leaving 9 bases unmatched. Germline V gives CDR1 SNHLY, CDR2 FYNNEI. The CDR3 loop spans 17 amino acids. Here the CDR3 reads CASSENSLGLAPYEQYF. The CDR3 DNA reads TGTGCCAGCAGTGAAAATAGTTTGGGACTAGCGCCCTACGAGCAGTACTTC.

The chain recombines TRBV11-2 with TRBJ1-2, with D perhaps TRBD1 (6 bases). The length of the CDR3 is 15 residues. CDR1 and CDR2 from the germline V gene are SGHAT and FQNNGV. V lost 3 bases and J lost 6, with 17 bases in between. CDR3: CASSFVSSGVHGYTF. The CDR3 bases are TGTGCCAGCAGCTTCGTTAGTTCAGGGGTCCATGGCTACACCTTC.

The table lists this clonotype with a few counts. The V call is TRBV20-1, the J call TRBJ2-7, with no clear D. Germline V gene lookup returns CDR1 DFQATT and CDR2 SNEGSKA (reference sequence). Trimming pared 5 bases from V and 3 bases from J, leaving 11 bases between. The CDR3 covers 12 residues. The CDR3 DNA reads TGCAGTGCTGGCCCGAACTTCTACGAGCAGTACTTC. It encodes CSAGPNFYEQYF.

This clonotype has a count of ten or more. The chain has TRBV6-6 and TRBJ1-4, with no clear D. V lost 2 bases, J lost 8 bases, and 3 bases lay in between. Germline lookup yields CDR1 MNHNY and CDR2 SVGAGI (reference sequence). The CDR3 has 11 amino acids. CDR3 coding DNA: TGTGCCAGCAGTTACGACGAAAAACTGTTTTTT. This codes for CASSYDEKLFF.

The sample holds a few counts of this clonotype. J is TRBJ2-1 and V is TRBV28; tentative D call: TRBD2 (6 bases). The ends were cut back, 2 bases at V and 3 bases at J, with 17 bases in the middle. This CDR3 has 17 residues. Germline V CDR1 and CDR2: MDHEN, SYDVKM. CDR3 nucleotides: TGTGCCAGCAGTTTAAATGCCGCGGTAGCGGACTACAATGAGCAGTTCTTC. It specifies CASSLNAAVADYNEQFF.

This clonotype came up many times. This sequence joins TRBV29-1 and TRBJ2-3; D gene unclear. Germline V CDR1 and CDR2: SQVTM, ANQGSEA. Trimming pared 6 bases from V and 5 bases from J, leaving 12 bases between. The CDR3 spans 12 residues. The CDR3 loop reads CSVTGSVDTQYF. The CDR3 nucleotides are TGCAGCGTGACCGGGTCGGTAGATACGCAGTATTTT.

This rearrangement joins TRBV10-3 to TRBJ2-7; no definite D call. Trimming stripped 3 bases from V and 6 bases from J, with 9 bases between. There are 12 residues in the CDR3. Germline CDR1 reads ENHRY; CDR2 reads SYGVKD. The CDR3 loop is CAISDPVREQYF. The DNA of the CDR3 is TGTGCCATCAGTGACCCGGTGCGCGAGCAGTACTTC.

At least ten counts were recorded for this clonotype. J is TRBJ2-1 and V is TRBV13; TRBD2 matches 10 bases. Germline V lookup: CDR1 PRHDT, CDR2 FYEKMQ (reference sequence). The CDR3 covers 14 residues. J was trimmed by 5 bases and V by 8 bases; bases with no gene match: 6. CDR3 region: CASALAGVNNEQFF. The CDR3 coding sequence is TGTGCCAGCGCCCTAGCGGGAGTTAACAATGAGCAGTTCTTC.

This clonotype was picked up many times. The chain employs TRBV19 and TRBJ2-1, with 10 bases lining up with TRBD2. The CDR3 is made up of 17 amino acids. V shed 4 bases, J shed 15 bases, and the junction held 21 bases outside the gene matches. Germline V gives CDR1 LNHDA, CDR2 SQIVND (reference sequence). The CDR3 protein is CASSNHPGEREGPFLFF. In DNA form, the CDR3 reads TGTGCCAGTAGTAACCACCCTGGGGAGCGGGAGGGCCCCTTCCTGTTCTTC.

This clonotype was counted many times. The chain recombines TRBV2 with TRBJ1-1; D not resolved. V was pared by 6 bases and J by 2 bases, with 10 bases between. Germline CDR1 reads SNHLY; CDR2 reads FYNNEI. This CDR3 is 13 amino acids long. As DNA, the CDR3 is TGTGCCAGCAGCGTGGACGGTAACACTGAAGCTTTCTTT. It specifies CASSVDGNTEAFF.

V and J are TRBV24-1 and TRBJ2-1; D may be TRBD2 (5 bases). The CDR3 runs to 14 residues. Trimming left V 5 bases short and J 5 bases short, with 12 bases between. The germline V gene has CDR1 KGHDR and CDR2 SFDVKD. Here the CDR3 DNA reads TGTGCCACCAGTGGCGGGCCTCAGGACAATGAGCAGTTCTTC. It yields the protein CATSGGPQDNEQFF.

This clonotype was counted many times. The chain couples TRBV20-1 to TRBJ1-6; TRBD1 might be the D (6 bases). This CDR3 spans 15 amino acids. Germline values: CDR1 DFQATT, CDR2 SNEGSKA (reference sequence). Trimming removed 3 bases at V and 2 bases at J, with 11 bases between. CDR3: CSASRQETYNSPLHF. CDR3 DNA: TGCAGTGCTAGTAGACAGGAGACCTATAATTCACCCCTCCACTTT.

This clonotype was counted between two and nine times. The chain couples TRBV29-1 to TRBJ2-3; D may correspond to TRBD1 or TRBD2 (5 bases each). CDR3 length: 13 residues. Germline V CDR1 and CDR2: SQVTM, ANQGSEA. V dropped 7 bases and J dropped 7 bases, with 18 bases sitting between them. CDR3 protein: CSGGDGLVNTQYF. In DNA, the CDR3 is TGCAGCGGAGGGGACGGGCTCGTGAATACGCAGTATTTT.

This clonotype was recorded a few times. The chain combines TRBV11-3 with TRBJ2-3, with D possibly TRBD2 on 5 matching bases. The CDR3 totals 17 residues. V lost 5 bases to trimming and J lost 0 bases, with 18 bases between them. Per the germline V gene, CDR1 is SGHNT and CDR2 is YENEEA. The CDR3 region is CASSPELGPTSTDTQYF. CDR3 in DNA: TGTGCCAGCAGCCCAGAACTAGGTCCAACTAGCACAGATACGCAGTATTTT.

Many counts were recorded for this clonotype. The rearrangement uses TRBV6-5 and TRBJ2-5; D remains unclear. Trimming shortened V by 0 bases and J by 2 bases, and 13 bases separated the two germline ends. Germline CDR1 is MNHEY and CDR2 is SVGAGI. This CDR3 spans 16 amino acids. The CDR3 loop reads CASSYSLSAGQETQYF. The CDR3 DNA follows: TGTGCCAGCAGTTACTCGTTATCGGCAGGTCAAGAGACCCAGTACTTC.

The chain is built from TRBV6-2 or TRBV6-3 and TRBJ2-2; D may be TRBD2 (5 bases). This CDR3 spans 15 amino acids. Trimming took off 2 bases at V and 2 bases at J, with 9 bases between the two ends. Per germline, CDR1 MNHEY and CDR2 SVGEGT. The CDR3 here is CASSYRGINTGELFF. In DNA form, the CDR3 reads TGTGCCAGCAGTTACCGGGGAATTAACACCGGGGAGCTGTTTTTT.

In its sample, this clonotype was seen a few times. The CDR3 loop reads CSARDGGSEQYF. The CDR3 DNA sequence: TGCAGTGCTAGGGACGGGGGGTCCGAGCAGTACTTC. The V gene is TRBV20-1, the J gene TRBJ2-7, with 7 bases that match TRBD2. The CDR3 is 12 residues long. Germline assignment: CDR1 DFQATT and CDR2 SNEGSKA (reference sequence). Trimming took 3 bases from V and 6 from J; bases not matched to a gene: 5.